Listed here are 13 T cell receptor beta chains from one sample, sequenced in a study of Graves' ophthalmopathy and Graves' hyperthyroidism. Amplification targeted the TCR beta CDR3 regions, with RNA transcripts as the source material. RT-PCR was first run with HTBI primers, then multiplex PCR in a second round. TCRdb independently ran MiXCR on the multiplex PCR reads; one entry per CDR3 protein. The sample records approximately 480,000 distinct CDR3 sequences, approximately 15% being singletons. The sequenced material came from blood. These receptors were taken from a woman under 40 with Graves' ophthalmopathy.

This clonotype was found many times. The rearrangement uses TRBV2 and TRBJ2-7; 7 bases agree with TRBD2. Germline CDR1 SNHLY, CDR2 FYNNEI. The CDR3 has 15 residues. After removal of 3 bases from V and 5 bases from J, the junction contained 10 bases not matched to a gene. Here the CDR3 DNA reads TGTGCCAGCAGTGATCGGGGGGAGCACCGGGACGAGCAGTACTTC. It encodes CASSDRGEHRDEQYF.

The J gene is TRBJ2-4, the V gene TRBV12-3 or TRBV12-4; perhaps TRBD1 as D (6 bases). The CDR3 totals 14 residues. Trimming removed 6 bases at V and 6 bases at J, with 15 bases between. DNA for the CDR3: TGTGCCAGCAGACAGGGCCTAGGGGTAAACATTCAGTACTTC. Amino acid sequence: CASRQGLGVNIQYF.

This clonotype was observed many times. DNA of the CDR3: TGCGCCAGCAGCTTTAGCGGACAGGGAGATCAGCCCCAGCATTTT. Its protein product is CASSFSGQGDQPQHF. V usage is TRBV5-1 and J usage is TRBJ1-5, with TRBD1 identical over 8 bases. V lost 2 bases, J lost 5 bases, and 6 bases stayed unmatched. This CDR3 comprises 15 residues. The germline gives CDR1 SGHRS, CDR2 YFSETQ.

In its sample, this clonotype was seen many times. The rearrangement links TRBV6-1 to TRBJ1-1; perhaps TRBD1 as D (6 bases). The V gene's germline CDR1 is MNHNS and CDR2 SASEGT. The germline V and J ends were trimmed by 9 bases and 4 bases, with 27 bases remaining between them. The CDR3 sequence is 17 residues long. CDR3 DNA: TGTGCCAGTATCCGGGACACGGCGTGGGGTGGTGGCACTGAAGCTTTCTTT. Its protein is CASIRDTAWGGGTEAFF.

The table lists this clonotype with many counts. The chain recombines TRBV6-1 with TRBJ1-5; D not resolved. Deletions cut 3 bases from V and 0 bases from J, with 9 bases between. CDR1 and CDR2 (germline): MNHNS, SASEGT. The CDR3 is made up of 15 amino acids. The CDR3 DNA follows: TGTGCCAGCAGTGATCGTCAGTATAGCAATCAGCCCCAGCATTTT. It specifies CASSDRQYSNQPQHF.

This clonotype was counted many times. The genes are TRBV12-3 or TRBV12-4 and TRBJ2-5, with a tentative D call TRBD2 (6 bases). V was trimmed by 2 bases and J by 3 bases, leaving 10 bases between them. CDR3 size: 14 residues. The CDR3 loop reads CASSLLEGKETQYF. The CDR3 DNA follows: TGTGCCAGCAGTTTACTGGAGGGGAAAGAGACCCAGTACTTC.

This clonotype has at least ten counts. This chain links TRBV20-1 with TRBJ2-5, with D hard to call. The length of the CDR3 is 13 residues. The V gene's germline CDR1 is DFQATT and CDR2 SNEGSKA (reference sequence). V gave up 4 bases and J gave up 3 bases, with 12 bases separating them. The CDR3 protein is CSATGSQEETQYF. The DNA for the CDR3 is TGCAGTGCTACGGGCAGTCAAGAAGAGACCCAGTACTTC.

This clonotype was counted only a few times. V usage is TRBV18 and J usage is TRBJ1-2; 8 bases are a match to TRBD1. V lost 2 bases and J lost 4; bases outside the gene matches: 6. The CDR3 covers 15 residues. Germline V gives CDR1 KGHSH, CDR2 LQKENI. The CDR3 loop reads CASSPGTGKVYGYTF. CDR3 sequence (DNA): TGTGCCAGCTCACCAGGGACAGGCAAAGTCTATGGCTACACCTTC.

The chain is built from TRBV18 and TRBJ1-5; unclear D gene. This CDR3 region has 16 residues. Germline loops: CDR1 KGHSH, CDR2 LQKENI. V lost 3 bases to trimming and J lost 6 bases, with 18 bases between them. CDR3: CASSPPEGGQRQPQHF. The CDR3 DNA sequence: TGTGCCAGCTCACCCCCTGAGGGAGGGCAGCGTCAGCCCCAGCATTTT.

This clonotype was counted many times. The chain couples TRBV28 to TRBJ2-2, with D unclear. The germline CDR1 and CDR2 sequences are MDHEN and SYDVKM. Trimming took off 2 bases at V and 5 bases at J, with 6 bases between the two ends. The CDR3 extends over 13 amino acids. The CDR3 bases are TGTGCCAGCAGTTTACTGGGGACCGGGGAGCTGTTTTTT. As protein: CASSLLGTGELFF.

There are many counts of this clonotype. CDR3 DNA sequence: TGCAGTACCAGGGGATTTTATAGCAATCAGCCCCAGCATTTT. This gives the protein CSTRGFYSNQPQHF. The chain couples TRBV20-1 to TRBJ1-5, with D perhaps TRBD1 (6 bases). The CDR3 is 14 residues long. Deletions cut 8 bases from V and 0 bases from J, with 14 bases between. CDR1 and CDR2 (germline): DFQATT, SNEGSKA (reference sequence).

This clonotype was observed a few times. The chain links TRBV5-1 to TRBJ1-1; no firm D call. The CDR3 is 14 residues long. Trimming cost V 0 bases and J 8 bases, with 14 bases left between them. The germline V gene encodes CDR1 SGHRS and CDR2 YFSETQ. The CDR3, as DNA: TGCGCCAGCAGCTTGGCCGGGCGGGGAGGCGAAGCTTTCTTT. It encodes CASSLAGRGGEAFF.

This clonotype was picked up many times. The chain recombines TRBV11-2 with TRBJ1-1, with D maybe TRBD1 (5 bases). Germline lookup yields CDR1 SGHAT and CDR2 FQNNGV. CDR3 size: 12 residues. The V end lost 1 base, the J end lost 11 bases, and 11 bases lay between the germline ends. The CDR3: CASSLGGARAFF. CDR3 DNA sequence: TGTGCCAGCAGCTTAGGAGGGGCCCGGGCTTTCTTT.